One TCR beta chain is described in this entry. Its target antigen remains unknown. No much larger clone exists at a distance of one base, and base qualities are not known. TCRbeta CDR3 regions were amplified from genomic DNA using the immunoSEQ Assay, a bias-controlled multiplex PCR. The paper's data handling went like this. The number of nucleated cells in each sample was estimated by amplification of reference gene primers within the assay. Sequence reads were collapsed and filtered to measure the absolute abundance of every unique TCRbeta CDR3 rearrangement. For each sample, productive Simpson clonality was calculated by taking the square root of Simpson's diversity index across productive rearrangements. In its TCRdb copy, this immuneACCESS table keeps in-frame sequences only and misses some clones. Where compared with another copy, unresolved V genes explain less than half of these, and the others have no known cause. V and J calls and clone size are as listed in that table; D and trimming were resolved from the DNA. For this sample there are 35,000 to 50,000 clones; around 94% appear just once. The ten largest account for roughly 9.4% of the sample.

This entry is derived from a study of blood T cell repertoires in COVID-19 (TCRdb year 2020). Context from the whole study: Samples from collaborators originated in the United States, Italy and Spain and spanned both the acute and convalescent phases of COVID-19. The repertoires were made available in a free public database intended to serve as a resource for research on the immune response to SARS-CoV-2. Samples came from the ongoing ImmuneRACE study (first 160 participants) plus 1,254 subjects from 6 global collaborators. The sample metadata nearly always contained a de-identified subject ID, COVID-19 status, age in years and sex. The dataset comprised deeply sampled blood TCRbeta repertoires from subjects exposed to, actively infected with, or recovered from COVID-19. Where available, HLA class I and class II types were obtained from metadata supplied by the sample provider rather than from assay-based typing. The prospective study material was composed of cDNA or gDNA derived from T cells, B-cell-depleted T cells, or PBMCs. Here is what the overall study found, with its caveats: How much clinical and demographic metadata was included differed by source and by participant, and the metadata was provided uncurated.

Including the terminal cysteine and phenylalanine, the CDR3 comprises 13 residues. CDR3 DNA only is kept here, 39 bases in frame from base 1. The germline V gene specifies SGHTA as CDR1 and FQGNSA as CDR2. At the junction V is shortened by 5 bases and J by 3 bases, with 8 bases in between. The collaborating institutions used their own protocols to collect whole blood in K2EDTA tubes. Collaborator samples were shipped for TCRbeta analysis as frozen whole blood, isolated PBMCs, or DNA extracted from either sample type. The receptor's source is a man over 45 with active COVID-19. Material: peripheral blood. Recombination linked TRBV7-2 to TRBJ1-5; no D gene call is confident. The DNA sequence reads TGTGCCAGCAGCACCTATCTCAATCAGCCCCAGCATTTT. It specifies CASSTYLNQPQHF.